The 7 T cell receptor beta chains below come from one sample, sequenced in a study of T cell clones after liver transplantation. Data came from immunoSEQ multiplex PCR; TCRdb stores just in-frame clones and leaves some out. The table has roughly 70,000 clones, about 80% seen once; the top ten hold about 0.6%. This sample comprised CD4+ T cells from blood, obtained before liver transplant. These receptors came from a human donor who received a liver transplant.

The chain joins TRBV13 to TRBJ1-4, with D tentatively TRBD1 (5 bases). This CDR3 comprises 15 residues. Trimming stripped 3 bases from V and 4 bases from J, with 12 bases between. Germline assignment: CDR1 PRHDT and CDR2 FYEKMQ (reference sequence). The CDR3 region has the DNA TGTGCCAGCAGCTTGGGGCTTGGGGGTAATGAAAAACTGTTTTTT. As protein: CASSLGLGGNEKLFF.

This chain joins TRBV5-1 and TRBJ1-1, with 7 bases aligning to TRBD1. After removal of 5 bases from V and 2 bases from J, the junction contained 6 bases not matched to a gene. Germline-derived CDR1 and CDR2 are SGHRS and YFSETQ. CDR3 length: 14 amino acids. The CDR3 DNA reads TGCGCCAGCAGACTCGGGACAGCAAACACTGAAGCTTTCTTT. It is translated as CASRLGTANTEAFF.

J is TRBJ2-7 and V is TRBV6-5; D remains ambiguous. V was pared by 6 bases and J by 3 bases, with 9 bases between. CDR3 size: 12 residues. Per germline, CDR1 MNHEY and CDR2 SVGAGI. The CDR3 bases are TGTGCCAGCAGCCGATCGGGCTACGAGCAGTACTTC. It translates to CASSRSGYEQYF.

The rearrangement joins TRBV29-1 to TRBJ1-2; no reliable D call. Trimming stripped 1 base from V and 3 bases from J, with 12 bases between. The CDR3 is 14 residues long. Looked up from germline, CDR1 is SQVTM and CDR2 is ANQGSEA. CDR3 bases: TGCAGCGTTGAAGTAGTGAGCAGGCACTATGGCTACACCTTC. The encoded protein is CSVEVVSRHYGYTF.

This clone was found many times. The rearrangement uses TRBV6-5 and TRBJ2-5; D gene uncertain. Germline lookup yields CDR1 MNHEY and CDR2 SVGAGI. The CDR3 totals 14 residues. V gave up 6 bases and J gave up 1 base, with 12 bases separating them. CDR3 sequence reads: CASRPSLLQETQYF. The DNA for the CDR3 is TGTGCCAGCAGACCCTCTTTGCTCCAAGAGACCCAGTACTTC.

The chain has TRBV7-3 and TRBJ2-5, with D tentatively TRBD1 or TRBD2 (5 bases each). CDR1 and CDR2 (germline): SGHTA, FQGTGA. This CDR3 spans 16 amino acids. The germline V and J ends were trimmed by 5 bases and 5 bases, with 21 bases remaining between them. CDR3 sequence reads: CASSPKGSGTAETQYF. CDR3 bases: TGTGCCAGCAGCCCCAAGGGATCGGGGACGGCGGAGACCCAGTACTTC. Using reference TRBV7-3 and TRBJ2-5 for the parts outside the CDR3, the full variable domain is GAGVSQTPSNKVTEKGKYVELRCDPISGHTALYWYRQSLGQGPEFLIYFQGTGAADDSGLPNDRFFAVRPEGSVSTLKIQRTERGDSAVYLCASSPKGSGTAETQYFGPGTRLLVL.

The chain has TRBV5-6 and TRBJ2-1; D gene unclear. V was cut by 1 base and J by 7 bases, with 3 bases left in between. CDR1 is SGHDT and CDR2 is YYEEEE in the germline V gene. The CDR3 sequence is 11 residues long. The CDR3 loop reads CASSLFNEQFF. CDR3 DNA sequence: TGTGCCAGCAGCTTGTTTAATGAGCAGTTCTTC.